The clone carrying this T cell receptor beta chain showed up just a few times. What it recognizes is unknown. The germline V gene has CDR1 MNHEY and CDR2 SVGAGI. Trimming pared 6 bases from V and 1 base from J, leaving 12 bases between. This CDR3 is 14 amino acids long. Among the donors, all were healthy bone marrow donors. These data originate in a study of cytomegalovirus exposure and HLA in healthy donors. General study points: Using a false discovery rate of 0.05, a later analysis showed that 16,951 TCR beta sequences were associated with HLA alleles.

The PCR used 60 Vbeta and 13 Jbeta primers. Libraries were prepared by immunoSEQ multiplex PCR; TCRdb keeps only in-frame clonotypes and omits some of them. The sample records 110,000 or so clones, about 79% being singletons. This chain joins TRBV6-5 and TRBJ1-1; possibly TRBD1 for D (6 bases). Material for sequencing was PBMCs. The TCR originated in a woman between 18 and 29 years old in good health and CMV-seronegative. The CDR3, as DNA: TGTGCCAGCAGGTGGGAGACAGGGAACACTGAAGCTTTCTTT. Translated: CASRWETGNTEAFF.